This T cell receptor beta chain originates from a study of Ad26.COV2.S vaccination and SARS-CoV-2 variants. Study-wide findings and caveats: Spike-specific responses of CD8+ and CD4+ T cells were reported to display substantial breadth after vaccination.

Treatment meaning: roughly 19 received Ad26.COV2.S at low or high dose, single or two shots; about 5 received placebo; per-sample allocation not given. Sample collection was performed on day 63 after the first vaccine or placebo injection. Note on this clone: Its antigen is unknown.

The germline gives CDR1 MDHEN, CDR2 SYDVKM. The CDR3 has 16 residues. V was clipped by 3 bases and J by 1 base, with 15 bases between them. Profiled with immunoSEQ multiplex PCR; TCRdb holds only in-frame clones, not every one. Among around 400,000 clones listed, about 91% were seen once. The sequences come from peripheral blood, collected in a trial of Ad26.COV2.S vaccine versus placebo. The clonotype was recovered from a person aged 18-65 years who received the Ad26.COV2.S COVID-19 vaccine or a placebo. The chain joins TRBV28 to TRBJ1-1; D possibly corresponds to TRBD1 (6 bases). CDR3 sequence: CASSLAGQGGNTEAFF. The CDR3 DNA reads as TGTGCCAGCAGTTTGGCAGGGCAAGGGGGGAACACTGAAGCTTTCTTT.